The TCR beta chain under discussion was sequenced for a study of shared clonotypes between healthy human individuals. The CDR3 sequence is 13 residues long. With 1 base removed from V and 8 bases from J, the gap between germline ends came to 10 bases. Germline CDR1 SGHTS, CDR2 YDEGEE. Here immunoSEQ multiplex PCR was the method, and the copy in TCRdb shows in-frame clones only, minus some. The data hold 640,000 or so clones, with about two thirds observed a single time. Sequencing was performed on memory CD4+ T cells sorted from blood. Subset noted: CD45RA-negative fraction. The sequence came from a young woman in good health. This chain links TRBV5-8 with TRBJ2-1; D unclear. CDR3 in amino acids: CASSLSGYDEQFF. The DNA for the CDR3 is TGTGCCAGCAGCTTGTCAGGATACGATGAGCAGTTCTTC.